The sequence of this T cell receptor (beta chain) was determined in a study of blood T cell repertoires in COVID-19. Study-wide context: The United States, Italy and Spain supplied acute and convalescent COVID-19 samples.

CDR1 is SGHNT and CDR2 is YYREEE in the germline V gene (reference sequence). The CDR3 has 15 residues. With 6 bases clipped from V and 7 bases from J, the junction kept 8 bases outside the gene matches. Some clones are missing from TCRdb's copy, which holds only in-frame ones; the method was immunoSEQ multiplex PCR. Of some 210,000 clones listed, around 80% are singletons. This sequence joins TRBV5-4 and TRBJ2-1; 12 nucleotides align to TRBD2. This TCR came from a woman aged 40 to 50 with acute or convalescent COVID-19. Sequencing was performed on peripheral blood. Here the CDR3 reads CASTLGTSGRNEQFF. CDR3 DNA: TGTGCCAGCACCCTGGGGACTAGCGGGCGAAATGAGCAGTTCTTC. Looking up the rest from reference TRBV5-4 and TRBJ2-1 gives the full variable domain: ETGVTQSPTHLIKTRGQQVTLRCSSQSGHNTVSWYQQALGQGPQFIFQYYREEENGRGNFPPRFSGLQFPNYSSELNVNALELDDSALYLCASTLGTSGRNEQFFGPGTRLTVL.